The T cell receptor beta chain described here comes from a study of blood T cells in healthy people across ages. Findings and caveats of the study: Because sorting was not performed, PBMCs prevented conclusive naive versus antigen-experienced comparison.

This clonotype was counted between two and nine times. Its antigen is not known. Sample-barcoded 5' priming and a J-beta primer mix drove a second PCR of about 6 to 12 cycles. TCRdb reprocessed the 5' RACE reads with MiXCR, giving one entry per CDR3 protein. Of about a million distinct CDR3 sequences in the sample, around two fifths were seen once. Germline values: CDR1 SGHAT, CDR2 FQNNGV. Trimming removed 3 bases from V and 7 bases from J, with 13 bases in between. This CDR3 spans 14 amino acids. The TCR comes from a man aged 18 to 30 in good health. The sample comprised blood. This chain links TRBV11-2 with TRBJ2-1; D not resolved. The chain's CDR3 is CASSFGVLINEQFF. The CDR3 DNA is TGTGCCAGCAGCTTTGGGGTACTCATTAATGAGCAGTTCTTC.